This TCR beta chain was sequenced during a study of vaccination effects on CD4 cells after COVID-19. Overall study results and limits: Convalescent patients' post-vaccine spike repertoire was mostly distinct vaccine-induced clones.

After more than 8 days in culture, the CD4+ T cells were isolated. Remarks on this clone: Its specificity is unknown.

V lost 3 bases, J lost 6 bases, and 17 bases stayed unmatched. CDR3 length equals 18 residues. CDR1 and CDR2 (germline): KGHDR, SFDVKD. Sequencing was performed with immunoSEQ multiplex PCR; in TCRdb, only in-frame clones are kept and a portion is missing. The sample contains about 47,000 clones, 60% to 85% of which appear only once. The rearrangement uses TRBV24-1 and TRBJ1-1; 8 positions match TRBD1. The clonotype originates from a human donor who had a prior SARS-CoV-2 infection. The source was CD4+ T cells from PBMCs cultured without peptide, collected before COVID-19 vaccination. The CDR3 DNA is TGTGCCACCAGTGATACTGCCTCCCGCCCGGACAGGGCCTCTGAAGCTTTCTTT. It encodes CATSDTASRPDRASEAFF.